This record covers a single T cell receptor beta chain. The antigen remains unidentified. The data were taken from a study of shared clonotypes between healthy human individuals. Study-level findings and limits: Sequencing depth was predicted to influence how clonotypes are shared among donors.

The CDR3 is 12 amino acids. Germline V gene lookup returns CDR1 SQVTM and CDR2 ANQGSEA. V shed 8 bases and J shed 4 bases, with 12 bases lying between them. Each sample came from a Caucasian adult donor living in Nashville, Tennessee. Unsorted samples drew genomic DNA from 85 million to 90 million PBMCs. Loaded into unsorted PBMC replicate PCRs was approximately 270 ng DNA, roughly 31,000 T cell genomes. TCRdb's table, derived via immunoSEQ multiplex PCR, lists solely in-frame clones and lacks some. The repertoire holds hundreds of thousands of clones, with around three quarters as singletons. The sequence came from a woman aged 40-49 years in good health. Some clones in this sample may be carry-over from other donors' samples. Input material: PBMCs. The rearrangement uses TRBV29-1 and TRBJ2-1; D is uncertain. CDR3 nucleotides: TGCAGCTCTTTAGGACGTTACAATGAGCAGTTCTTC. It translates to CSSLGRYNEQFF.